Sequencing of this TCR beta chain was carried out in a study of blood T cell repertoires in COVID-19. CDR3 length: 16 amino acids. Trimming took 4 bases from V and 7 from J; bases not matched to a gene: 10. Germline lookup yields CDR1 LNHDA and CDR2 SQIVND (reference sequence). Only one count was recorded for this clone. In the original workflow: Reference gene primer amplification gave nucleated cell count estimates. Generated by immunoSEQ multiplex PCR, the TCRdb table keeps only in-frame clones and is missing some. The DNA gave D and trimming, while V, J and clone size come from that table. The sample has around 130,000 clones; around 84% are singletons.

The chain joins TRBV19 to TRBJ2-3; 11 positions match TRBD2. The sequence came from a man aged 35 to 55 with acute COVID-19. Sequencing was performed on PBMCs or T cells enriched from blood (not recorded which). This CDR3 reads CASSTGTSGRLNTQYF. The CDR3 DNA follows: TGTGCCAGTAGTACGGGGACTAGCGGACGACTAAATACGCAGTATTTT.